These 31 T cell receptor beta chains originate from one sample sequenced in a study of blood T cell repertoires in COVID-19. Profiling relied on immunoSEQ multiplex PCR, and the TCRdb table lists in-frame clones only, not all of them. The sample records roughly 100,000 clones, 81% being singletons. Sequencing input: peripheral blood. These receptors all come from an elderly man with acute or convalescent COVID-19.

The V and J genes are TRBV5-4 and TRBJ2-7, with 9 bases lining up with TRBD1. The V and J ends lost 5 bases and 1 base, in that order; junction bases with no gene match: 10. The CDR3 has 16 amino acids. CDR1 SGHNT and CDR2 YYREEE come from the germline V gene (reference sequence). The CDR3 spells CASRKDLQGASYEQYF. For the CDR3, the DNA is TGTGCCAGCAGGAAGGATTTACAGGGGGCGTCCTACGAGCAGTACTTC.

V usage is TRBV7-2 and J usage is TRBJ2-1; 7 nucleotides align to TRBD2. J was trimmed by 9 bases and V by 5 bases; bases with no gene match: 7. Per germline, CDR1 SGHTA and CDR2 FQGNSA. CDR3 length: 13 amino acids. CDR3 DNA sequence: TGTGCCAGCAGCCAGACTAGCCTGGGTGAGCAGTTCTTC. This codes for CASSQTSLGEQFF.

This clone is a singleton in its sample. V is TRBV2 and J is TRBJ2-7; 8 bases fit TRBD2. The CDR3 is 17 residues long. V dropped 1 base and J dropped 6; count of bases not matched to a gene: 14. CDR1 and CDR2 (germline): SNHLY, FYNNEI. The CDR3 coding sequence is TGTGCCAGCAGTGAAGGGCTTAGGGGCGGGAGGAAAGGCGAGCAGTACTTC. It encodes CASSEGLRGGRKGEQYF. The full variable domain, rest sourced from reference TRBV2 and TRBJ2-7, is EPEVTQTPSHQVTQMGQEVILRCVPISNHLYFYWYRQILGQKVEFLVSFYNNEISEKSEIFDDQFSVERPDGSNFTLKIRSTKLEDSAMYFCASSEGLRGGRKGEQYFGPGTRLTVT.

The genes are TRBV6-4 and TRBJ1-1; a possible D gene is TRBD1 (5 bases). The germline V gene has CDR1 MRHNA and CDR2 SNTAGT. Trimming stripped 5 bases from V and 4 bases from J, with 14 bases between. The CDR3 is made up of 14 amino acids. CDR3 sequence reads: CASSPDRESTEAFF. In DNA form, the CDR3 reads TGTGCCAGCAGTCCCGACAGAGAATCCACTGAAGCTTTCTTT.

The V gene is TRBV15, the J gene TRBJ1-4; TRBD1 is a possible D gene (5 bases). Trimming left V 1 base short and J 8 bases short, with 14 bases between. This CDR3 contains 15 residues. Germline CDR1 LNHNV, CDR2 YYDKDF (reference sequence). In DNA, the CDR3 is TGTGCCACCAGCAGAGGCCACGGTCGGGGGGAAAAACTGTTTTTT. It yields the protein CATSRGHGRGEKLFF.

The chain links TRBV14 to TRBJ1-2; 7 nucleotides agree with TRBD1. Germline trimming cut 4 bases from V and 4 bases from J; bases unmatched to any gene: 6. Germline CDR1 reads SGHDN; CDR2 reads FVKESK. The CDR3 length is 14 residues. The CDR3 nucleotides are TGTGCCAGCAGCCTGATGACAGGGCCCTATGGCTACACCTTC. Its translation is CASSLMTGPYGYTF.

The chain couples TRBV10-3 to TRBJ2-7; TRBD2 aligns across 13 bases. Per the germline V gene, CDR1 is ENHRY and CDR2 is SYGVKD. CDR3 length: 15 residues. V trimming: 8 bases; J trimming: 5 bases; junction bases outside the gene matches: 9. CDR3 sequence: CAIRNGLAGVDEQYF. The CDR3 DNA sequence: TGTGCCATCCGTAACGGACTAGCGGGAGTGGACGAGCAGTACTTC.

V gene TRBV30 combines with J gene TRBJ2-5; TRBD2 is a possible D gene (6 bases). The CDR3 extends over 13 amino acids. Trimming pared 2 bases from V and 1 base from J, leaving 8 bases between. CDR1 and CDR2 (germline): GTSNPN, SVGIG (reference sequence). The CDR3 loop is CAWSFGSQETQYF. Here the CDR3 DNA reads TGTGCCTGGAGTTTCGGGAGCCAAGAGACCCAGTACTTC.

This chain uses TRBV30 with TRBJ1-2, with D perhaps TRBD1 (6 bases). The germline V gene has CDR1 GTSNPN and CDR2 SVGIG (reference sequence). The V end lost 2 bases, the J end lost 9 bases, and 13 bases lay between the germline ends. This CDR3 comprises 12 residues. The CDR3 loop is CAWSQGPGSYTF. CDR3 DNA: TGTGCCTGGAGTCAGGGGCCGGGAAGCTACACCTTC.

The chain couples TRBV5-1 to TRBJ2-1; TRBD2 agrees at 7 bases. Germline loops: CDR1 SGHRS, CDR2 YFSETQ. Losses at the gene ends were 1 base for V and 2 bases for J; bases not matched to a gene: 3. The CDR3 has 15 amino acids. The DNA for the CDR3 is TGCGCCAGCAGCTTGAGCGGGGCAGCCTACAATGAGCAGTTCTTC. Residues: CASSLSGAAYNEQFF.

The gene calls are TRBV2 and TRBJ2-7; 8 bases match TRBD1. The V gene end was trimmed by 8 bases and the J gene end by 9 bases; junction bases not matched to a gene: 18. The CDR3 consists of 15 residues. CDR1 and CDR2 (germline): SNHLY, FYNNEI. Here the CDR3 DNA reads TGTGCCAGCGTAATCAAAGGGGACAGGACTACGGGGCAGTACTTC. This codes for CASVIKGDRTTGQYF.

The V call is TRBV6-5, the J call TRBJ1-1, with no clear D. V lost 10 bases and J 5 bases, leaving 14 bases between the germline ends. CDR1 and CDR2 from the germline V gene are MNHEY and SVGAGI. The CDR3 is made up of 12 amino acids. CDR3: CATSKIITEAFF. Written as DNA, the CDR3 is TGTGCCACCTCTAAAATAATTACTGAAGCTTTCTTT.

The CDR3 here is CASGLGLAGFTDTQYF. CDR3 nucleotides: TGTGCTAGTGGTCTCGGACTAGCGGGATTCACAGATACGCAGTATTTT. The chain is built from TRBV12-5 and TRBJ2-3, with TRBD2 identical over 12 bases. The V gene end was trimmed by 5 bases and the J gene end by 2 bases; junction bases not matched to a gene: 5. CDR1 LGHNT and CDR2 FRNRAP come from the germline V gene. CDR3 length: 16 residues.

This rearrangement joins TRBV29-1 to TRBJ2-3; 10 bases match TRBD2. The CDR3 covers 15 residues. V shed 4 bases and J 5 bases; nucleotides not matched to a gene: 9. CDR1 and CDR2 (germline): SQVTM, ANQGSEA. CDR3 DNA sequence: TGCAGCGTTGCCCGCATGACTAGCGGGCTAGATACGCAGTATTTT. Protein product: CSVARMTSGLDTQYF.

The chain has TRBV28 and TRBJ2-7, with 10 bases lining up with TRBD1. CDR1 is MDHEN and CDR2 is SYDVKM in the germline V gene. The CDR3 loop spans 13 amino acids. The ends lost 6 bases at V and 3 bases at J; junction bases unmatched: 2. In nucleotides, the CDR3 is TGTGCCAGCAGGACAGGGGGCTTCTACGAGCAGTACTTC. This sequence encodes CASRTGGFYEQYF.

The CDR3 region has the DNA TGTGCCATCAGTGAGTCGGGACTAGCGGATCCCTACGAGCAGTACTTC. Translating gives CAISESGLADPYEQYF. V and J are TRBV10-3 and TRBJ2-7; 11 bases are a match to TRBD2. Losses at the gene ends were 0 bases for V and 2 bases for J; bases not matched to a gene: 3. The CDR3 covers 16 residues. Germline CDR1 and CDR2: ENHRY and SYGVKD.

V usage is TRBV20-1 and J usage is TRBJ1-3, with 7 bases matching TRBD1. The ends lost 5 bases at V and 16 bases at J; junction bases unmatched: 11. CDR1 is DFQATT, CDR2 SNEGSKA, per germline (reference sequence). CDR3 length: 11 residues. In DNA form, the CDR3 reads TGCAGTGCTCCAGACAGGGAACACCTCTATTTT. It encodes CSAPDREHLYF.

This clone occurred once. The rearrangement uses TRBV12-3 or TRBV12-4 and TRBJ1-2; no firm D call. Trimming shortened V by 2 bases and J by 13 bases, and 14 bases separated the two germline ends. This CDR3 contains 12 residues. The CDR3 nucleotides read TGTGCCAGCAGTTTAAGTTCGGGGTTACTCACCTTC. As protein: CASSLSSGLLTF.

This chain links TRBV14 with TRBJ1-2; 7 nucleotides match TRBD1. J was trimmed by 5 bases and V by 4 bases; bases with no gene match: 1. The CDR3 covers 12 residues. Germline V gives CDR1 SGHDN, CDR2 FVKESK. CDR3 sequence: CASSLQGYGYTF. In DNA form, the CDR3 reads TGTGCCAGCAGCCTACAGGGGTATGGCTACACCTTC.

The gene calls are TRBV6-2 or TRBV6-3 and TRBJ1-6; TRBD1 is a possible D gene (5 bases). Trimming pared 0 bases from V and 5 bases from J, leaving 11 bases between. CDR1 and CDR2 (germline): MNHEY, SVGEGT. The CDR3 is 16 residues long. The DNA for the CDR3 is TGTGCCAGCAGTTACTCTAGCCGGACAAATAATTCACCCCTCCACTTT. It yields the protein CASSYSSRTNNSPLHF.

This clone has a handful of counts. V and J are TRBV2 and TRBJ1-4; the D gene is possibly TRBD1 (5 bases). V was shortened by 5 bases and J by 4 bases, with 8 bases between the two germline ends. The germline V gene has CDR1 SNHLY and CDR2 FYNNEI. The CDR3 totals 13 residues. As DNA, the CDR3 is TGTGCCAGCAGTTTCGGGGGTAATGAAAAACTGTTTTTT. It encodes CASSFGGNEKLFF. Filled out from reference TRBV2 and TRBJ1-4, the complete variable domain reads EPEVTQTPSHQVTQMGQEVILRCVPISNHLYFYWYRQILGQKVEFLVSFYNNEISEKSEIFDDQFSVERPDGSNFTLKIRSTKLEDSAMYFCASSFGGNEKLFFGSGTQLSVL.

V is TRBV19 and J is TRBJ2-7; 9 nucleotides line up with TRBD2. The trim removed 2 bases at V and 3 bases at J, leaving 5 bases unmatched. This CDR3 contains 15 residues. Germline V CDR1 and CDR2: LNHDA, SQIVND (reference sequence). CDR3 nucleotides: TGTGCCAGTAGTATAAGACTAGCGGAGGGCTACGAGCAGTACTTC. It is translated as CASSIRLAEGYEQYF.

This clone has more than one count but fewer than ten. The chain has TRBV3-1 (or the pseudogene TRBV3-2) and TRBJ2-7; 13 bases map to TRBD2. The CDR3 spans 15 residues. With V trimmed by 10 bases and J by 7 bases, 13 bases remained unmatched. Germline assignment: CDR1 LGHDT and CDR2 YNNKEL (reference sequence). The CDR3 sequence: CATTVSGLAGSEQYF. The CDR3 DNA reads TGTGCCACCACCGTTTCGGGACTAGCGGGATCGGAGCAGTACTTC.

The V and J genes are TRBV7-3 and TRBJ2-2, with 7 bases lining up with TRBD2. CDR3 length: 13 amino acids. CDR1 SGHTA and CDR2 FQGTGA come from the germline V gene. The junction had 4 bases not matched to a gene; V was cut back by 5 bases and J by 7 bases. The CDR3 loop is CASSPPGGGELFF. DNA for the CDR3: TGTGCCAGCAGCCCGCCGGGGGGCGGGGAGCTGTTTTTT.

The rearrangement uses TRBV7-2 and TRBJ2-7; 11 nucleotides align to TRBD2. From germline, CDR1 is SGHTA and CDR2 FQGNSA. The trim removed 3 bases at V and 6 bases at J, leaving 1 base unmatched. The CDR3 length is 13 residues. The CDR3 region has the DNA TGTGCCAGCAGCTTTGGACTAGCGGGCGAGCAGTACTTC. Translation: CASSFGLAGEQYF.

CDR3 sequence reads: CASRGTGNTEAFF. The CDR3 DNA sequence: TGTGCCAGCAGGGGGACAGGGAACACTGAAGCTTTCTTT. The chain joins TRBV6-5 to TRBJ1-1; TRBD1 matches at 8 bases. V gave up 6 bases and J gave up 1 base; unmatched junction bases: 1. CDR1 and CDR2 from the germline V gene are MNHEY and SVGAGI. This CDR3 has 13 residues.

This chain connects TRBV6-2 or TRBV6-3 to TRBJ1-1; D is undetermined. Between the trimmed V and J ends, which lost 2 bases and 1 base, there was a span of 8 bases. Germline V gene lookup returns CDR1 MNHEY and CDR2 SVGEGT. The CDR3 is 14 amino acids. The CDR3 is CASSYRQKNTEAFF. The CDR3, as DNA: TGTGCCAGCAGTTACCGCCAGAAGAACACTGAAGCTTTCTTT.

This chain joins TRBV29-1 and TRBJ1-2; 7 nucleotides agree with TRBD1. Germline V CDR1 and CDR2: SQVTM, ANQGSEA. The CDR3 loop spans 14 amino acids. V shed 5 bases, J shed 4 bases, and the junction held 10 bases outside the gene matches. This CDR3 reads CSVRRGGQGYGYTF. CDR3 sequence (DNA): TGCAGCGTTAGGAGAGGGGGCCAAGGCTATGGCTACACCTTC.

The chain uses TRBV5-1 and TRBJ1-2; 9 bases agree with TRBD1. Germline trimming cut 0 bases from V and 8 bases from J; bases unmatched to any gene: 5. Per germline, CDR1 SGHRS and CDR2 YFSETQ. There are 14 residues in the CDR3. The CDR3 reads CASSLGTGVEGYTF. CDR3 bases: TGCGCCAGCAGCTTGGGGACAGGGGTAGAGGGCTACACCTTC. Drawing the rest from reference TRBV5-1 and TRBJ1-2, the complete variable domain is KAGVTQTPRYLIKTRGQQVTLSCSPISGHRSVSWYQQTPGQGLQFLFEYFSETQRNKGNFPGRFSGRQFSNSRSEMNVSTLELGDSALYLCASSLGTGVEGYTFGSGTRLTVV.

In its sample, this clone was seen once. The chain couples TRBV11-2 to TRBJ2-6; D remains ambiguous. The ends were cut back, 3 bases at V and 0 bases at J, with 6 bases in the middle. CDR1 is SGHAT and CDR2 is FQNNGV in the germline V gene. The CDR3 has 15 residues. The CDR3 coding sequence is TGTGCCAGCAGCTTGACTGACTCTGGGGCCAACGTCCTGACTTTC. This codes for CASSLTDSGANVLTF.

J is TRBJ2-3 and V is TRBV2; 10 bases match TRBD1. J gave up 2 bases and V 2 bases, and 4 bases lay outside the gene matches. The germline CDR1 and CDR2 sequences are SNHLY and FYNNEI. This CDR3 has 16 residues. CDR3 protein: CASSELGQGNTDTQYF. The DNA of the CDR3 is TGTGCCAGCAGTGAATTGGGACAGGGGAACACAGATACGCAGTATTTT.